The clone carrying this T cell receptor beta chain has just a few counts. This CDR3 region has 15 residues. Per the germline V gene, CDR1 is MGHRA and CDR2 is YSYEKL. V gave up 4 bases and J gave up 0 bases, with 9 bases separating them. Using quantitative 5'-RACE with molecular barcodes, the authors made TCR beta libraries. TCRdb fed the 5' RACE reads into MiXCR, producing one record per CDR3 protein. The sample has roughly 230,000 distinct CDR3 sequences; under 20% are singletons. The data belong to a study of CD8 T cells in ankylosing spondylitis. What was sequenced was blood, either unsorted or a sorted T cell fraction (not recorded which). This chain links TRBV4-1 with TRBJ2-2; maybe TRBD1 (5 bases). The receptor was derived from a male donor with ankylosing spondylitis or in good health (not recorded which). CDR3 coding DNA: TGCGCCAGCAGCCGACAGTTCGCGAACACCGGGGAGCTGTTTTTT. Protein product: CASSRQFANTGELFF.